This T cell receptor (beta chain) comes out of a study of cytomegalovirus exposure and HLA in healthy donors. Study-wide points: Clonal expansion, a later analysis showed, was greater in HLA-associated TCR beta chains than in equally common others. Overall, roughly 170 TCR beta chains were annotated as cytomegalovirus-associated. Cytomegalovirus status, reportedly, was diagnosed with high specificity and sensitivity by the classifier. Later analysis showed TCR association rates varying by HLA locus, highest for DRB1 and lowest for HLA-C.

PCR primers comprised 60 Vbeta and 13 Jbeta primers. Clones were sequenced by immunoSEQ multiplex PCR, and TCRdb holds only the in-frame ones, with some missing. The data contain 160,000 or so clones, roughly 81% of them singletons. This CDR3 has 17 residues. A note on this clone: What it binds is unknown.

V and J are TRBV1 and TRBJ2-7; the D call in the table, TRBD2, was not verified against the DNA. TRBV1 counts as a pseudogene. The TCR sequence derives from a young woman in good health and CMV-seropositive. The sequencing input was PBMCs. This chain's CDR3 is CTSSRSTLAARPYEQYF. CDR3 in DNA: TGCACCAGCAGCCGCTCCACACTAGCGGCTAGACCCTACGAGCAGTACTTC.